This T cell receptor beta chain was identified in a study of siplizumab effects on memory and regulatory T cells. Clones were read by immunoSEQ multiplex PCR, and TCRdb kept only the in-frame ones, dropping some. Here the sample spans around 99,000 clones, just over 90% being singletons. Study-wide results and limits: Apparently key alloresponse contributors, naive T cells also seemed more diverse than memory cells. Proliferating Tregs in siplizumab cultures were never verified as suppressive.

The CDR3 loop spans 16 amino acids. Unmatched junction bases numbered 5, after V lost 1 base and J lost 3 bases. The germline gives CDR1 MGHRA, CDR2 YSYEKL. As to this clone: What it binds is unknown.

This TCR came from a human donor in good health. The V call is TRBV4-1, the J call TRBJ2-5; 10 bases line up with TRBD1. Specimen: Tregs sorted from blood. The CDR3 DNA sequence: TGCGCCAGCAGCCAAGTGAGACAGGGGGCTGAAGAGACCCAGTACTTC. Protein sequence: CASSQVRQGAEETQYF.